A selection of T cell receptor beta chains follows, all from one sample in a study of blood T cell repertoires in COVID-19. TCRdb keeps only in-frame clones here, not all; method: immunoSEQ multiplex PCR. The sample consists of about 210,000 clones, 85% of them appearing once. The sequenced sample consisted of peripheral blood. The receptors were sampled from a man aged 45-65 years with COVID-19, enrolled during active disease. Each CDR3 is given with its conserved first and last residue. D genes are given only for firm matches. Part of the rows lack a size; the others show once, few, many or a class for expanded clones.

v_call	j_call	clone_size	d_call	cdr3_nt	cdr3_aa
TRBV30	TRBJ1-5	.	.	TGTGCCTGGTCTGTAACCTTGCTGACAGTCAGCAATCAGCCCCAGCATTTT	CAWSVTLLTVSNQPQHF
TRBV2	TRBJ1-1	.	.	TGTGCCAGCAGTGAACTCGAGGACACTGAAGCTTTCTTT	CASSELEDTEAFF
TRBV27	TRBJ1-2	.	.	TGTGCCAGCAGTTTAGGTTTAGACTATGGCTACACCTTC	CASSLGLDYGYTF
TRBV2	TRBJ2-1	.	.	TGTGCCAGCAGTGCCGAGGCGGGGTTCCCTAATGAGCAGTTCTTC	CASSAEAGFPNEQFF
TRBV28	TRBJ2-1	.	.	TGTGCCAGCAACCGGCCTCCGGAGCATTCCTACAATGAGCAGTTCTTC	CASNRPPEHSYNEQFF
TRBV4-3	TRBJ2-7	.	.	TGCGCCAGCAGCCAAGATTACGCCTCCCCCTACTACGAGCAGTACTTC	CASSQDYASPYYEQYF
TRBV2	TRBJ1-5	once	TRBD1	TGTGCCAGCAGTCCTGGGACAGGGGGTCAGCCCCAGCATTTT	CASSPGTGGQPQHF
TRBV12-3/TRBV12-4	TRBJ2-2	.	TRBD1	TGTGCCAGCAGTCCGACAGGGCCCGGGGAGCTGTTTTTT	CASSPTGPGELFF
TRBV28	TRBJ2-7	.	.	TGTGCCAGCAGTTTGTACCGGGACACATACGAGCAGTACTTC	CASSLYRDTYEQYF
TRBV5-1	TRBJ2-3	.	TRBD1	TGCGCCAGCAGCCCCGACAGGGCTACAGATACGCAGTATTTT	CASSPDRATDTQYF
TRBV10-3	TRBJ2-1	.	TRBD2	TGTGCCATCAGTGCTGGACTAGCGGGTGACAATGAGCAGTTCTTC	CAISAGLAGDNEQFF
TRBV15	TRBJ2-3	.	.	TGTGCCACCAGCAGAGCTACAGGATTCACAGATACGCAGTATTTT	CATSRATGFTDTQYF
TRBV24-1	TRBJ2-3	once	.	TGTGCCACCAGTGATTTGAGTGGCCGCGGGGATACGCAGTATTTT	CATSDLSGRGDTQYF
TRBV6-2/TRBV6-3	TRBJ2-2	.	.	TGTGCCAGCAGTTCCCTTGGTGCTAGTCCCGGGGAGCTGTTTTTT	CASSSLGASPGELFF
TRBV6-2/TRBV6-3	TRBJ2-5	.	.	TGTGCCAGCAGTTACTCCAGGGTGTGGGAGACCCAGTACTTC	CASSYSRVWETQYF
TRBV19	TRBJ2-7	.	TRBD1	TGTGCCAGTAGTACCCGACAGGGAAGCTACGAGCAGTACTTC	CASSTRQGSYEQYF
TRBV19	TRBJ2-5	.	TRBD1	TGTGCCAGTAGTCGGGACAGGGGAGGTAGGAAGCAAGAGACCCAGTACTTC	CASSRDRGGRKQETQYF
TRBV6-2/TRBV6-3	TRBJ1-1	.	.	TGTGCCAGCAGTTACGGAACAGAGAACACTGAAGCTTTCTTT	CASSYGTENTEAFF
TRBV7-9	TRBJ2-1	.	.	TGTGCCAGCAGCCCGGGGACTGTTGAGCAGTTCTTC	CASSPGTVEQFF
TRBV11-2	TRBJ2-1	once	.	TGTGCCAGCAGCTATCCTACCGGCGGGGGCCCATTCAATGAGCAGTTCTTC	CASSYPTGGGPFNEQFF
TRBV7-2	TRBJ1-1	once	TRBD1	TGTGCCAGCAGCTTAACGACAGGGTGGAACACTGAAGCTTTCTTT	CASSLTTGWNTEAFF
TRBV3-1/TRBV3-2	TRBJ1-2	once	.	TGTGCCAGCAGCCAAGAATCGAGGGAACGACTTAAGATATCTAACTATGGCTACACCTTC	CASSQESRERLKISNYGYTF
TRBV30	TRBJ1-6	.	.	TGTGCCTGGAGTCTATCCGACAGGAGTAATTCACCCCTCCACTTT	CAWSLSDRSNSPLHF
TRBV27	TRBJ2-2	.	TRBD2	TGTGCCAGCAGTTTATTGTGGCTAGCGGGGAACACCGGGGAGCTGTTTTTT	CASSLLWLAGNTGELFF
TRBV5-1	TRBJ2-1	.	TRBD2	TGCGCCAGCAGCGAAGGACGGACTAGCGGGGGGGTCAATGAGCAGTTCTTC	CASSEGRTSGGVNEQFF
TRBV9	TRBJ2-1	.	.	TGTGCCAGCAGCGTAGGGCGTGTGACTTACAATGAGCAGTTCTTC	CASSVGRVTYNEQFF
TRBV12-3/TRBV12-4	TRBJ2-2	.	.	TGTGCCAGCAGTTTAGATCTCGGGGAGCTGTTTTTT	CASSLDLGELFF
TRBV11-2	TRBJ1-2	.	TRBD1	TGTGCCAGCACCCGATCCGGGACAGGCAATGGCTACACCTTC	CASTRSGTGNGYTF
TRBV6-6	TRBJ1-1	once	.	TGTGCCAGCAGCCACCGACAGGCGAACACTGAAGCTTTCTTT	CASSHRQANTEAFF
TRBV4-3	TRBJ2-1	.	.	TGCGCCAGCAGCCAAGATACAACAGGGCCGTTCTCCTACAATGAGCAGTTCTTC	CASSQDTTGPFSYNEQFF
TRBV3-1/TRBV3-2	TRBJ1-1	.	.	TGTGCCACCCGGCCACAGGGCATGAACACTGAAGCTTTCTTT	CATRPQGMNTEAFF
TRBV12-3/TRBV12-4	TRBJ2-5	.	.	TGTGCCAGCAGTACAACGGGGACCCAGTACTTC	CASSTTGTQYF
TRBV10-1	TRBJ2-5	few	.	TGCGCCAGCAGCGGGGGTAAGGGAAAGGAGTTCGGGACCCAGTACTTC	CASSGGKGKEFGTQYF
TRBV11-2	TRBJ2-5	.	.	TGTGCCAGCAGCCCCAGGGGGGCATGGGTTGAGACCCAGTACTTC	CASSPRGAWVETQYF
TRBV5-4	TRBJ2-5	.	TRBD2	TGTGCCAGCAGCCAGGGACTAGCGGAAGAGACCCAGTACTTC	CASSQGLAEETQYF
TRBV3-1/TRBV3-2	TRBJ2-3	few	TRBD2	TGTGCCAGCAGCTACTGGACTAGCGGGGCTACAGATACGCAGTATTTT	CASSYWTSGATDTQYF
TRBV7-2	TRBJ2-3	.	.	TGTGCCAGCAGTGTAGGGGGGGCAAGAGATACGCAGTATTTT	CASSVGGARDTQYF
TRBV3-1/TRBV3-2	TRBJ2-3	.	TRBD2	TGTGCCAGCAGCCAAGGGACTAGCGGGGGGGTTACGCAGTATTTT	CASSQGTSGGVTQYF
TRBV5-1	TRBJ2-1	.	TRBD1	TGCGCCAGCAGCTTCACAGGGGATGAGCAGTTCTTC	CASSFTGDEQFF
TRBV3-1/TRBV3-2	TRBJ1-5	.	.	TGTGCCAGCAGCCAAGATTACAATCAGCCCCAGCATTTT	CASSQDYNQPQHF
TRBV3-1/TRBV3-2	TRBJ2-5	.	TRBD2	TGTGCCAGCAGCCAAGAAGGACTAGCAGAGACCCAGTACTTC	CASSQEGLAETQYF
TRBV3-1/TRBV3-2	TRBJ2-2	.	TRBD1	TGTGCCAGCAGCCAGGGACAGTGGGGCGGGGAGCTGTTTTTT	CASSQGQWGGELFF
TRBV24-1	TRBJ2-1	.	TRBD2	TGTGCCACCAGTGATTACGGACTAGCGGGGTACAATGAGCAGTTCTTC	CATSDYGLAGYNEQFF
TRBV28	TRBJ2-7	.	TRBD2	TGTGCCAGCAGCCGCCCGGCGGGGGGGATATACGAGCAGTACTTC	CASSRPAGGIYEQYF
TRBV4-3	TRBJ2-7	.	TRBD2	TGCGCCAGCAGCCAGGGGACTAGCGGGGCCTACGAGCAGTACTTC	CASSQGTSGAYEQYF
TRBV30	TRBJ2-7	once	.	TGTGCCTGGAGTGTAGGGGTTGTCTACGAGCAGTACTTC	CAWSVGVVYEQYF
TRBV24-1	TRBJ1-2	.	TRBD1	TGTGCCACCAGTGACCGTCCCGGGACAGGGATCAACTATGGCTACACCTTC	CATSDRPGTGINYGYTF
TRBV15	TRBJ2-7	.	.	TGTGCCACCAGCAGAGACGGGGGTACGGGTTCCTACGAGCAGTACTTC	CATSRDGGTGSYEQYF
TRBV2	TRBJ2-3	.	TRBD1	TGTGCCAGCAGTATGAGACAGGGGGGCTCGAATACGCAGTATTTT	CASSMRQGGSNTQYF
TRBV7-9	TRBJ1-4	.	.	TGTGCCAGCAGCTTAGTGGGGGCCAATGAAAAACTGTTTTTT	CASSLVGANEKLFF
TRBV5-8	TRBJ2-5	.	TRBD2	TGTGCCAGCAGCGCCCGACTAGCGGGGGGCGGCGGGACCCAGTACTTC	CASSARLAGGGGTQYF
TRBV12-3/TRBV12-4	TRBJ1-1	.	.	TGTGCCAGCAGTCCCGGACAAACTGAAGCTTTCTTT	CASSPGQTEAFF
TRBV29-1	TRBJ2-7	.	.	TGCAGCGTCGCGGACTACGAGCAGTACTTC	CSVADYEQYF
TRBV6-1	TRBJ1-2	.	.	TGTGCCAGCAGCGAAGGTGGCGGCTACACCTTC	CASSEGGGYTF
TRBV7-3	TRBJ2-2	many	.	TGTGCCAGCAGCCCACAGAAGACCGGGGAGCTGTTTTTT	CASSPQKTGELFF
TRBV4-2	TRBJ2-4	.	TRBD2	TGTGCCAGCAGCCAAGAGCTAGCGGGGGGCCCCAAAAACATTCAGTACTTC	CASSQELAGGPKNIQYF